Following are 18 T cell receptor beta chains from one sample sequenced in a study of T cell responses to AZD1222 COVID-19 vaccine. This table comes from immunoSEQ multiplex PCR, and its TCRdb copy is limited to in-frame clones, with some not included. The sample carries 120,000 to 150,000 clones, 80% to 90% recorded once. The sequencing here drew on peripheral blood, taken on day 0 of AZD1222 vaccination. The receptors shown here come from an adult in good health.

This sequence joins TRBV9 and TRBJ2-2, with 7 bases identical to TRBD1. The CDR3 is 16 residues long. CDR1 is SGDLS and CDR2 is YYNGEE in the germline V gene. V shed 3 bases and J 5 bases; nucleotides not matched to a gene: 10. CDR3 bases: TGTGCCAGCAGCGCCGGGACAGTGGCCTTTACCGGGGAGCTGTTTTTT. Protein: CASSAGTVAFTGELFF.

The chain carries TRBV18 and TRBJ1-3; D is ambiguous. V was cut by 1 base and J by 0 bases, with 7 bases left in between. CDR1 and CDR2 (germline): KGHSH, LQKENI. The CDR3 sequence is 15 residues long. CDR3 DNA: TGTGCCAGCTCACCACGGTCACCCTCTGGAAACACCATATATTTT. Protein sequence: CASSPRSPSGNTIYF.

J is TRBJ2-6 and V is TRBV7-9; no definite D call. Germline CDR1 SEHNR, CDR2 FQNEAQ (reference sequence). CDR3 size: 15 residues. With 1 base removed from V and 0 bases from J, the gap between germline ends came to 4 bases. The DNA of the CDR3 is TGTGCCAGCAGCTTAGTCCCCTCTGGGGCCAACGTCCTGACTTTC. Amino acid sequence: CASSLVPSGANVLTF.

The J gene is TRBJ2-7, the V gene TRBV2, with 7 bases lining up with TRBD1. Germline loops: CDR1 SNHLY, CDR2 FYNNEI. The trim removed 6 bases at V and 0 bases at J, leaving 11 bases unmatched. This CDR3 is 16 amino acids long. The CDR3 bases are TGTGCCAGCAGAGAGCAAGCCGGGACAGCCTCCTACGAGCAGTACTTC. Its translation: CASREQAGTASYEQYF.

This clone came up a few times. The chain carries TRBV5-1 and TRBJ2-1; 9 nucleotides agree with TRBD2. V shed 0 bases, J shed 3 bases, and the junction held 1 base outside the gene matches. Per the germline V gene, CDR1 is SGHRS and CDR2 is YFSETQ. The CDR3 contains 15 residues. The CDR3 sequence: CASSLDSGSYNEQFF. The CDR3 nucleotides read TGCGCCAGCAGCTTGGATAGCGGGAGCTACAATGAGCAGTTCTTC.

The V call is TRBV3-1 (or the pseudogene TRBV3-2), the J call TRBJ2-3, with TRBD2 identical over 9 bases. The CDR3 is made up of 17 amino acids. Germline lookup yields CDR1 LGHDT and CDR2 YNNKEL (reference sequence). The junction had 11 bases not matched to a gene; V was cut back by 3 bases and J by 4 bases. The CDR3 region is CASSQWEVAGEADTQYF. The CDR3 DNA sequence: TGTGCCAGCAGCCAGTGGGAGGTAGCGGGAGAAGCAGATACGCAGTATTTT.

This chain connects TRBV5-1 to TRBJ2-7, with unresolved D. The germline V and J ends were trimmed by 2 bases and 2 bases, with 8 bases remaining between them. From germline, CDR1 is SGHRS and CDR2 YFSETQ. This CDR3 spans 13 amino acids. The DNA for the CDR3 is TGCGCCAGCAGCTTATCCGGAGCCTACGAGCAGTACTTC. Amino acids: CASSLSGAYEQYF.

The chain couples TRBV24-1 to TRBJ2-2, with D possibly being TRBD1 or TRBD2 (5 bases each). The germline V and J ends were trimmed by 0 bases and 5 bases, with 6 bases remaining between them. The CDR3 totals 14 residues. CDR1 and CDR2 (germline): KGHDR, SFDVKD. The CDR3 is CATSDLGGTGELFF. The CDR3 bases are TGTGCCACCAGTGATTTGGGGGGTACCGGGGAGCTGTTTTTT.

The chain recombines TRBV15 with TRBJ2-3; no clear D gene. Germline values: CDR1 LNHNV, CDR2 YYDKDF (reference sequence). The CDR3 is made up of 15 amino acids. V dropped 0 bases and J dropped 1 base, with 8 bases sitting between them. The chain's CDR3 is CATSRDKGRTDTQYF. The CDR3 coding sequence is TGTGCCACCAGCAGAGACAAGGGCCGCACAGATACGCAGTATTTT.

The CDR3 DNA reads TGTGCCAGCAGCCAATTTAGAATGGAAGAACAGTACTTC. Residues: CASSQFRMEEQYF. The rearrangement joins TRBV4-2 to TRBJ2-7; D not certain. V dropped 2 bases and J dropped 10 bases, with 15 bases sitting between them. Germline V gene data show CDR1 as LGHNA and CDR2 as YNFKEQ. The length of the CDR3 is 13 residues.

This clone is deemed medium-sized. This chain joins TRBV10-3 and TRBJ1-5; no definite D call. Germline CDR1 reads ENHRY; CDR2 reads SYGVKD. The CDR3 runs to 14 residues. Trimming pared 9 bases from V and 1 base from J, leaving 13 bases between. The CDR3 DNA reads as TGTGCCATAGGTACGGGGAGAAGCAATCAGCCCCAGCATTTT. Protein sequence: CAIGTGRSNQPQHF.

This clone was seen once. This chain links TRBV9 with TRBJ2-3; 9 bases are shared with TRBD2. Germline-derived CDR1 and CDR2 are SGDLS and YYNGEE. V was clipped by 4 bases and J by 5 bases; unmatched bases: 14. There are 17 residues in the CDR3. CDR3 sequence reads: CASSPWDAGGPGDTQYF. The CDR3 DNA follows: TGTGCCAGCAGCCCGTGGGATGCGGGAGGGCCTGGAGATACGCAGTATTTT.

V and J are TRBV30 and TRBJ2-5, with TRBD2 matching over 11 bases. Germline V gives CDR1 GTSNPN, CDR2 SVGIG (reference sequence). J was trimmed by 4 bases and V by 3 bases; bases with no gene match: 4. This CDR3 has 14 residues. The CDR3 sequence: CAWRLAGERETQYF. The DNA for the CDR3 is TGTGCCTGGAGACTAGCGGGAGAACGAGAGACCCAGTACTTC.

The DNA of the CDR3 is TGTGCCAGCAAAGGGTCGGTCGGGTATGGGGACGAGCAGTACTTC. Protein product: CASKGSVGYGDEQYF. This sequence joins TRBV5-4 and TRBJ2-7; D unresolved. Germline V CDR1 and CDR2: SGHNT, YYREEE (reference sequence). This CDR3 spans 15 amino acids. With 6 bases removed from V and 5 bases from J, the gap between germline ends came to 21 bases.

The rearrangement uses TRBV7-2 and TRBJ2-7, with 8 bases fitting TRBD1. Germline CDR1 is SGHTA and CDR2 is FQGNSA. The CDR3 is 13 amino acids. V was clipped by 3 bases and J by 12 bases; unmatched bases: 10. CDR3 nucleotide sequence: TGTGCCAGCAGCTTCAACCAAGGACAGGGTTCGTACTTC. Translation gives CASSFNQGQGSYF.

The CDR3 nucleotides are TGTGCCACCCGTGGTGGTGCTAATGAAAAACTGTTTTTT. This sequence encodes CATRGGANEKLFF. This chain joins TRBV24-1 and TRBJ1-4; D is ambiguous. There are 13 residues in the CDR3. CDR1 is KGHDR and CDR2 is SFDVKD in the germline V gene. V was pared by 9 bases and J by 3 bases, with 10 bases between.

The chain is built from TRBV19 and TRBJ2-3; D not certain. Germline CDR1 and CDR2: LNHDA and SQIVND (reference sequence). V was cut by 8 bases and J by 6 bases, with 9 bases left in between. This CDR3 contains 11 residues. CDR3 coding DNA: TGTGCCAGTGGAGCTGGGGATACGCAGTATTTT. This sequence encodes CASGAGDTQYF. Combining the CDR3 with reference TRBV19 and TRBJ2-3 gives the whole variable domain DGGITQSPKYLFRKEGQNVTLSCEQNLNHDAMYWYRQDPGQGLRLIYYSQIVNDFQKGDIAEGYSVSREKKESFPLTVTSAQKNPTAFYLCASGAGDTQYFGPGTRLTVL.

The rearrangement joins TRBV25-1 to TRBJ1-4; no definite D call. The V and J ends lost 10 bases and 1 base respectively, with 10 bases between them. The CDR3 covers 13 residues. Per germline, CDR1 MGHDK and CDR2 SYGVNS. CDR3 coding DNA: TGTGCCACCAATAGAGGAACTAATGAAAAACTGTTTTTT. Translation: CATNRGTNEKLFF.